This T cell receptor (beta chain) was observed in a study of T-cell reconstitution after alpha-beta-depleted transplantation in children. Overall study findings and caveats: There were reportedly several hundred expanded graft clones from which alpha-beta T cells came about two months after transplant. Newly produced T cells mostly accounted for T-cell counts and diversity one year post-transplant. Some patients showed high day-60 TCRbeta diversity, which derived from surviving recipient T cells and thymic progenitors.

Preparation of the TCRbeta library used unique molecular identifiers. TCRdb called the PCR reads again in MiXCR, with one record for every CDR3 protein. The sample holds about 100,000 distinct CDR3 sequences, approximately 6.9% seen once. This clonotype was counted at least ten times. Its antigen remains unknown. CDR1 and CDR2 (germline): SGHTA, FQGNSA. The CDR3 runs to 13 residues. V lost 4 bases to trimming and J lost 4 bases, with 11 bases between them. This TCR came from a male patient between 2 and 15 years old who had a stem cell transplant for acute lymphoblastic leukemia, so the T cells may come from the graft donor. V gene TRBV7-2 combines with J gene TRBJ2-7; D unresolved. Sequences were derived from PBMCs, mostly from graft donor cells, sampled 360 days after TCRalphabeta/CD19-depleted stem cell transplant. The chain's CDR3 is CASSSKRLYEQYF. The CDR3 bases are TGTGCCAGCAGCTCCAAGAGGTTGTACGAGCAGTACTTC.